This is a list of T cell receptor beta chains from one sample in a study of blood T cell repertoires in COVID-19. Generated by immunoSEQ multiplex PCR, the TCRdb table keeps only in-frame clones and is missing some. The sample holds about 490,000 clones, around 85% seen once. The sequenced material came from peripheral blood. These receptors came from a human donor in a cohort sampled during active COVID-19. Both conserved end residues are part of each CDR3. D genes are given only for firm matches. A clone size is listed for some rows: how often the clone was seen (once, few, many), or a class if it is expanded.

size | J | V | D | CDR3 | DNA
- | TRBJ1-1 | TRBV10-3 | - | CAINGGDRFEAFF | TGTGCCATCAATGGCGGTGACCGTTTTGAAGCTTTCTTT
- | TRBJ2-2 | TRBV19 | - | CASSVSANTGELFF | TGTGCCAGTAGTGTAAGCGCGAACACCGGGGAGCTGTTTTTT
- | TRBJ1-3 | TRBV30 | - | CAWNDRTNTIYF | TGTGCCTGGAACGACAGGACAAACACCATATATTTT
- | TRBJ1-1 | TRBV5-1 | - | CASSLGGSRNTEAFF | TGCGCCAGCAGCTTGGGCGGATCCCGGAACACTGAAGCTTTCTTT
- | TRBJ1-6 | TRBV4-1 | - | CASSLNFDSPLHF | TGCGCCAGCAGCCTTAACTTTGATTCACCCCTCCACTTT
- | TRBJ2-1 | TRBV2 | TRBD2 | CASSDSGLAGEKYEQFF | TGTGCCAGCAGCGATTCCGGACTAGCGGGAGAAAAATATGAGCAGTTCTTC
- | TRBJ2-7 | TRBV7-2 | TRBD1 | CASSLRGTSYEQYF | TGTGCCAGCAGCCTCAGGGGGACCTCCTACGAGCAGTACTTC
once | TRBJ2-3 | TRBV7-9 | TRBD1 | CASSSPGTGGTDTQYF | TGTGCCAGCAGCTCTCCCGGGACAGGGGGCACAGATACGCAGTATTTT
once | TRBJ2-7 | TRBV4-3 | - | CASSQDQAGVSYEQYF | TGCGCCAGCAGCCAAGATCAAGCAGGCGTCTCCTACGAGCAGTACTTC
- | TRBJ2-1 | TRBV6-5 | TRBD2 | CASPGTSGYNEQFF | TGTGCCAGCCCCGGGACTAGCGGATACAATGAGCAGTTCTTC
- | TRBJ2-7 | TRBV5-8 | TRBD1 | CASSKERTGTYEQYF | TGTGCCAGCAGCAAAGAACGGACAGGGACCTACGAGCAGTACTTC
- | TRBJ2-3 | TRBV2 | - | CALKGSVNTDTQYF | TGTGCCCTCAAAGGGAGCGTAAACACAGATACGCAGTATTTT
- | TRBJ1-1 | TRBV4-3 | - | CASSQEPEMNTEAFF | TGCGCCAGCAGCCAAGAGCCAGAAATGAACACTGAAGCTTTCTTT
once | TRBJ1-5 | TRBV2 | - | CASRANRNQPQHF | TGTGCCAGCAGAGCTAATCGCAATCAGCCCCAGCATTTT
- | TRBJ2-7 | TRBV5-4 | - | CASSLVRLGEQYF | TGTGCCAGCAGCTTGGTGAGACTGGGCGAGCAGTACTTC
few | TRBJ1-3 | TRBV19 | - | CASSITGISGNTIYF | TGTGCCAGTAGTATAACGGGGATCTCTGGAAACACCATATATTTT
- | TRBJ2-7 | TRBV29-1 | - | CSVVFGLLRGFEYEQYF | TGCAGCGTTGTTTTCGGACTCCTCCGGGGATTCGAGTACGAGCAGTACTTC
- | TRBJ2-6 | TRBV4-3 | - | CASSQVHYSASGANVLTF | TGCGCCAGCAGCCAAGTGCACTATAGCGCCTCTGGGGCCAACGTCCTGACTTTC
- | TRBJ1-1 | TRBV7-2 | TRBD1 | CASSPGTGVMNTEAFF | TGTGCCAGCAGCCCAGGGACAGGGGTCATGAACACTGAAGCTTTCTTT
- | TRBJ2-2 | TRBV7-9 | TRBD2 | CASSSGLVGGELFF | TGTGCCAGCAGCTCCGGACTAGTCGGCGGGGAGCTGTTTTTT
- | TRBJ1-2 | TRBV4-3 | - | CASSPTSRGHYGYTF | TGCGCTAGCAGCCCCACGTCCAGGGGTCACTATGGCTACACCTTC
- | TRBJ2-5 | TRBV7-2 | - | CASSARQGQETQYF | TGTGCCAGCAGCGCCCGTCAGGGTCAAGAGACCCAGTACTTC
few | TRBJ2-3 | TRBV9 | - | CASSARPGGLERDTQYF | TGTGCCAGCAGCGCCCGTCCAGGGGGGCTTGAGAGAGATACGCAGTATTTT
- | TRBJ2-6 | TRBV12-5 | - | CASGLVRGPGANVLTF | TGTGCTAGTGGTTTGGTACGGGGTCCTGGGGCCAACGTCCTGACTTTC
once | TRBJ2-3 | TRBV2 | TRBD2 | CASSSTSGSTTDTQYF | TGTGCCAGCAGTAGCACTAGCGGTAGTACCACAGATACGCAGTATTTT